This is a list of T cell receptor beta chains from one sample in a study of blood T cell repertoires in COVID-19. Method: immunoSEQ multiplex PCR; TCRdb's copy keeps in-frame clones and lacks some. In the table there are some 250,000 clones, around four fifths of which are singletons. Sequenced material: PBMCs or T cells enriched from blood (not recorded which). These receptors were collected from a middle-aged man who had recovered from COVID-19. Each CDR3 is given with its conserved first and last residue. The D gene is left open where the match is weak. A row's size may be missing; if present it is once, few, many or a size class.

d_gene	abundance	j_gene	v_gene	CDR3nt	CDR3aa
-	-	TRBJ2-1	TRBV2	TGTGCCAGCACTGCCCAGGGGACCCACAGGGTTGGGTCCTACAATGAGCAGTTCTTC	CASTAQGTHRVGSYNEQFF
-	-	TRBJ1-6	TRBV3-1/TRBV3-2	TGTGCCAGCAGCCAACAGGGTCCAGTTTCACCCCTCCACTTT	CASSQQGPVSPLHF
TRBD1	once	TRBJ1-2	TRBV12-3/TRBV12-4	TGTGCCAGCAATTCCGGGACAGGGTATGGCTACACCTTC	CASNSGTGYGYTF
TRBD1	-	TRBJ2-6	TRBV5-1	TGCGCCAGCGGACAGGGTGAGAGGGAGGCCAACGTCCTGACTTTC	CASGQGEREANVLTF
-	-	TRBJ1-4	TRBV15	TGTGCCACCAGCAGAGATGTCAGGGGTGGTGAAAAACTGTTTTTT	CATSRDVRGGEKLFF
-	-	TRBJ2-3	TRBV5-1	TGCGCCAGCAGCCCTGGCCCGGGGGGCACAGATACGCAGTATTTT	CASSPGPGGTDTQYF
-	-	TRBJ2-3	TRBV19	TGTGCCAGTAGGCGGACTAGCACAGATACGCAGTATTTT	CASRRTSTDTQYF
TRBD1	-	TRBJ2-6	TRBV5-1	TGCGCCAGCAGCGGGGACAGGATTTTGTCTGGGGCCAACGTCCTGACTTTC	CASSGDRILSGANVLTF
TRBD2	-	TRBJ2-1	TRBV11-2	TGTGCCAGCAGCCCCGGACTAGCGGCCGGCAATGAGCAGTTCTTC	CASSPGLAAGNEQFF
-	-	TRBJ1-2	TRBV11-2	TGTGCCAGCAGCTTAGGCCCCGACTACTATGGCTACACCTTC	CASSLGPDYYGYTF
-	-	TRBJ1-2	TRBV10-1	TGCGCCAGCAGTGAGCCCCCCAGGATCTATGGCTACACCTTC	CASSEPPRIYGYTF
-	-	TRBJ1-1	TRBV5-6	TGTGCCAGCAGCTCCAGGGCGAACACTGAAGCTTTCTTT	CASSSRANTEAFF
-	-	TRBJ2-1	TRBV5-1	TGCGCCAGCAGCTTCGATCTGGAGGGTGAGCAGTTCTTC	CASSFDLEGEQFF
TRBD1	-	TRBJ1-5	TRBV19	TGTGCCAGTAGCGCCACAGGGGGTAATCAGCCCCAGCATTTT	CASSATGGNQPQHF
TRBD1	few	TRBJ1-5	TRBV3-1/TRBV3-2	TGTGCCAGCAGCCAAGACACAGGGGGAAGGCAGCCCCAGCATTTT	CASSQDTGGRQPQHF
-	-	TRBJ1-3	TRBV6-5	TGTGCCACCGCAGGGGCTGGAAACACCATATATTTT	CATAGAGNTIYF
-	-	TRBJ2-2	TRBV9	TGTGCCAGCAGCCCTCGCCAAGGGGCCGGGGAGCTGTTTTTT	CASSPRQGAGELFF
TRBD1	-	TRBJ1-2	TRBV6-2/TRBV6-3	TGTGCCAGCAGTTACCGAACACAGGGGGCGCTGGTCTATGGCTACACCTTC	CASSYRTQGALVYGYTF
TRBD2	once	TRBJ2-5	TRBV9	TGTGCCAGCAGCGCGGGGGGTCGAGAGGAGACCCAGTACTTC	CASSAGGREETQYF
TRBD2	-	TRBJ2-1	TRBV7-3	TGTGCCAGCAGCTTAGATTCCGCTAGCGGGAGATCTGAGCAGTTCTTC	CASSLDSASGRSEQFF
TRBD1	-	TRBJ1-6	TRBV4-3	TGCGCCAGCAGCCGAAACCCGGGACAGGGGAACTCACCCCTCCACTTT	CASSRNPGQGNSPLHF
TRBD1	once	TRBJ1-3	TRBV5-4	TGTGCCAGCAGGGGCGGGACAGGGTCTGGAAACACCATATATTTT	CASRGGTGSGNTIYF
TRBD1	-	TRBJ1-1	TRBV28	TGTGCCGGGACTTACAGGGGAATGAACACTGAAGCTTTCTTT	CAGTYRGMNTEAFF
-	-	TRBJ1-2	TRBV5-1	TGCGCCAGCAGCGCCAGCGGGGCCCTCGGCTATGGCTACACCTTC	CASSASGALGYGYTF
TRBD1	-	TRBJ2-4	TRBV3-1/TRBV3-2	TGTGCCAGCAGCCGCCAGGGACAGGGAGGAAACATTCAGTACTTC	CASSRQGQGGNIQYF
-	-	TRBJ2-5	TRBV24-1	TGTGCCACCAGTGGTGGAGGAGCGGTGGGTGGGGAGACCCAGTACTTC	CATSGGGAVGGETQYF
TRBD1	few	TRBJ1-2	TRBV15	TGTGCCACCAGCAGAGCTCCACAGGGGGGTGGCTACACCTTC	CATSRAPQGGGYTF
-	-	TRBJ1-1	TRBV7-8	TGTGCCAGCAGCTTAGTTAGGGGGAGGAACACTGAAGCTTTCTTT	CASSLVRGRNTEAFF
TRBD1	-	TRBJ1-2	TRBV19	TGTGCCAGTAGGGGACAGGGGGATTACTATGGCTACACCTTC	CASRGQGDYYGYTF
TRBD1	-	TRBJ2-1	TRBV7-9	TGTGCCAGCAGCCCCAGGGGGACCGAGCAGTTCTTC	CASSPRGTEQFF
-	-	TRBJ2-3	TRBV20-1	TGCAGTGCTTTGTACACAGATACGCAGTATTTT	CSALYTDTQYF
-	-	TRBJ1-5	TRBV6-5	TGTGCCAGCAGTTCAAGCCCTGGGCCCCAGCATTTT	CASSSSPGPQHF
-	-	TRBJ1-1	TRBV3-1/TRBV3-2	TGTGCCAGCAGCCCGGCAGGGTTTAACACTGAAGCTTTCTTT	CASSPAGFNTEAFF
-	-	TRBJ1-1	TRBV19	TGTGCCAGTACCCCAGAAACCCTTGAAGCTTTCTTT	CASTPETLEAFF
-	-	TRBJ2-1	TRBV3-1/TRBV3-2	TGTGCCAGCAGCCAGGCGGTGGATGAGCAGTTCTTC	CASSQAVDEQFF
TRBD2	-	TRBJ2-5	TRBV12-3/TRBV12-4	TGTGCCAGCAGTTTCGGGGGGTTGGGGACCCAGTACTTC	CASSFGGLGTQYF
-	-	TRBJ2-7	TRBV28	TGTGCCAGCAGCGCGGGGCGCTCCTACGAGCAGTACTTC	CASSAGRSYEQYF
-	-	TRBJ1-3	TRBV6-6	TGTGCCAGCAGTCGACAGGCCCAGGGATCCGGAAACACCATATATTTT	CASSRQAQGSGNTIYF
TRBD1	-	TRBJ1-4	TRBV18	TGTGCCAGCTCACCGGGACAGAGTAATGAAAAACTGTTTTTT	CASSPGQSNEKLFF
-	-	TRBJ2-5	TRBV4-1	TGCGCCAGCAGCCTGGTTAGCGGACCATGGGAGACCCAGTACTTC	CASSLVSGPWETQYF
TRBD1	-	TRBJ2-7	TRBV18	TGTGCCAGCTCACCGTTTGACAGGGGGGCCTCCTACGAGCAGTACTTC	CASSPFDRGASYEQYF
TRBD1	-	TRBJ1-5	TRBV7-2	TGTGCCAGCAGCTCATTAGCCGGGACAGTCAATCAGCCCCAGCATTTT	CASSSLAGTVNQPQHF
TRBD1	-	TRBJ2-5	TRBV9	TGTGCCAGCAGCGTAGAGGGACAGGGGGCTAGAGAGACCCAGTACTTC	CASSVEGQGARETQYF
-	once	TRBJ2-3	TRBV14	TGTGCCAGCAGCCAAACCCGGGACTCGGAACTAATGGATACGCAGTATTTT	CASSQTRDSELMDTQYF
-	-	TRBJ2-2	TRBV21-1	TGTGCCAGGTCCTATGGGGAGTCGGAACACCGGGAGCTGTTTTTT	CARSYGESEHRELFF
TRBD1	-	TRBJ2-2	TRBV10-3	TGTGCCATCAGTGAGTCGGGACAGGGGGCGATCGGGGAGCTGTTTTTT	CAISESGQGAIGELFF
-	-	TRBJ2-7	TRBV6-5	TGTGCCAGCAGTTTTACAGGGCTGGGCGAGCAGTACTTC	CASSFTGLGEQYF
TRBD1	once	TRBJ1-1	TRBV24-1	TGTGCCACCGTGGGGACAGGACCCGGAAACACTGAAGCTTTCTTT	CATVGTGPGNTEAFF
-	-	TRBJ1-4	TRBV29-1	TGCAGCGTTGGGTGGGGAGGTGGTGAAAAACTGTTTTTT	CSVGWGGGEKLFF
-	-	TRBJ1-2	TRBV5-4	TGTGCCAGCAGCTTGCCGGAGGGAATCTATGGCTACACCTTC	CASSLPEGIYGYTF